This section outlines one TCR beta chain sequence together with its context. V was trimmed by 2 bases and J by 6 bases, leaving 14 bases between them. CDR3 size: 15 residues. From germline, CDR1 is LGHDT and CDR2 YNNKEL (reference sequence). The data originate from a study of blood T cells in healthy people across ages. Through a sample-barcoded 5' primer and a J-beta primer mix, a second PCR was run for roughly 6 to 11 cycles. MiXCR was run by TCRdb on the 5' RACE reads, yielding one entry per CDR3 protein. The table has 1.5 million to 2 million distinct CDR3 sequences, roughly 30% seen once. The chain is built from TRBV3-1 and TRBJ2-1, with a possible D match to TRBD2 (5 bases). This receptor was identified in a woman aged 30 to 39 in good health. Source material: blood. CDR3 amino acids: CASSQPRVRGNEQFF. For the CDR3, the DNA is TGTGCCAGCAGCCAACCGCGGGTTCGTGGCAATGAGCAGTTCTTC.